A selection of T cell receptor beta chains follows, all from one sample in a study of vaccination effects on CD4 cells after COVID-19. These TCRs' antigens remain unknown. The protocol was immunoSEQ multiplex PCR, while the TCRdb copy is restricted to in-frame clones and leaves out a portion. The sample consists of 20,000 to 30,000 clones, 60% to 80% of them appearing once. This sample comprised CD4+ T cells from PBMCs cultured with SARS-CoV-2 spike peptides, obtained after COVID-19 vaccination. These TCRs come from a human donor who received a COVID-19 vaccine. Some clones in this sample may be carry-over from other donors' samples. The CDR3 runs from the conserved cysteine through the conserved F or W. A D gene is named only where the DNA matches it firmly. A row's size may be missing; if present it is once, few, many or a size class.

J | D | size | V | CDR3 | DNA
TRBJ2-4 | . | . | TRBV7-2 | CASSLDRSSNIQYF | TGTGCCAGCAGCTTAGATCGCAGTTCCAACATTCAGTACTTC
TRBJ2-2 | TRBD1 | . | TRBV6-2/TRBV6-3 | CASSPDRGLTGELFF | TGTGCCAGCAGTCCCGACAGGGGTTTAACCGGGGAGCTGTTTTTT
TRBJ1-2 | . | . | TRBV11-2 | CASSLAAGYGYTF | TGTGCCAGCAGCTTAGCGGCTGGGTATGGCTACACCTTC
TRBJ2-2 | TRBD1 | once | TRBV24-1 | CATSDRTGGSYTGELFF | TGTGCCACCAGTGACCGGACAGGGGGTAGTTACACCGGGGAGCTGTTTTTT
TRBJ1-6 | TRBD1 | . | TRBV9 | CASSPKSGTGLFSPLHF | TGTGCCAGCAGCCCCAAGTCCGGGACAGGCCTTTTTTCACCCCTCCACTTT
TRBJ1-1 | . | once | TRBV7-8 | CASSLRQPEEAFF | TGTGCCAGCAGCCTCCGACAACCCGAAGAAGCTTTCTTT
TRBJ1-1 | . | few | TRBV2 | CASSPELRGAEAFF | TGTGCCAGCAGCCCTGAGTTGAGGGGGGCTGAAGCTTTCTTT
TRBJ2-1 | . | . | TRBV5-1 | CASTPGHGTGNEQFF | TGCGCCAGCACCCCGGGCCACGGGACGGGGAATGAGCAGTTCTTC
TRBJ1-2 | TRBD1 | . | TRBV5-8 | CASSRTGLDGYTF | TGTGCCAGCAGCCGGACAGGGTTGGATGGCTACACCTTC
TRBJ1-2 | TRBD1 | . | TRBV29-1 | CSVGETGGYGYTF | TGCAGCGTTGGAGAGACAGGGGGCTATGGCTACACCTTC
TRBJ2-2 | TRBD2 | . | TRBV5-1 | CASSWEGRANTGELFF | TGCGCCAGCAGCTGGGAGGGCAGGGCAAACACCGGGGAGCTGTTTTTT
TRBJ1-5 | . | . | TRBV30 | CAWSAGENQPQHF | TGTGCCTGGAGCGCGGGAGAAAATCAGCCCCAGCATTTT
TRBJ2-2 | TRBD1 | . | TRBV4-1 | CASSHTPGQHNTGELFF | TGCGCCAGCAGCCATACCCCGGGACAGCATAACACCGGGGAGCTGTTTTTT
TRBJ2-5 | TRBD2 | . | TRBV7-3 | CASSLGLAGGQETQYF | TGTGCCAGCAGCCTAGGACTAGCGGGGGGGCAGGAGACCCAGTACTTC
TRBJ2-1 | TRBD1 | . | TRBV30 | CAWSVGQGTYNEQFF | TGTGCCTGGAGTGTAGGACAGGGTACCTACAATGAGCAGTTCTTC
TRBJ2-1 | . | . | TRBV5-1 | CASSRRTYNEQFF | TGCGCCAGCAGCCGGCGCACCTACAATGAGCAGTTCTTC
TRBJ1-3 | . | . | TRBV7-2 | CASSLGGASGNTIYF | TGTGCCAGCAGCTTAGGGGGCGCTTCTGGAAACACCATATATTTT
TRBJ2-2 | . | . | TRBV19 | CASTTDGPGELFF | TGTGCCAGTACGACGGACGGTCCCGGGGAGCTGTTTTTT
TRBJ2-2 | . | few | TRBV10-3 | CAISDGGDTGELFF | TGTGCCATCAGTGATGGCGGGGACACCGGGGAGCTGTTTTTT
TRBJ1-2 | . | . | TRBV7-2 | CASSLSRQNYGYTF | TGTGCCAGCAGCTTGAGCCGGCAAAACTATGGCTACACCTTC
TRBJ2-3 | . | . | TRBV5-1 | CASSLAGEDTQYF | TGCGCCAGCAGCTTGGCCGGGGAGGATACGCAGTATTTT
TRBJ2-2 | . | few | TRBV1 | CTSSPQAPGDGTGELFF | TGCACCAGCAGCCCCCAAGCTCCTGGGGATGGGACCGGGGAGCTGTTTTTT
TRBJ1-2 | . | medium-sized | TRBV2 | CARSRASDGYTF | TGTGCCAGGTCAAGAGCTAGCGATGGCTACACCTTC
TRBJ2-6 | . | . | TRBV29-1 | CSVVQDFFSGANVLTF | TGCAGCGTTGTTCAGGATTTTTTCTCTGGGGCCAACGTCCTGACTTTC
TRBJ1-1 | . | . | TRBV11-2 | CASSLRGRPGGGTEAFF | TGTGCCAGCAGCTTGCGGGGCAGACCTGGAGGAGGCACTGAAGCTTTCTTT
TRBJ1-1 | . | . | TRBV5-1 | CASSPDTTDSFGAFF | TGCGCCAGCAGCCCGGACACCACTGACAGTTTTGGAGCTTTCTTT
TRBJ2-5 | . | once | TRBV15 | CATSRATYQETQYF | TGTGCCACCAGCAGAGCCACTTACCAAGAGACCCAGTACTTC
TRBJ2-3 | TRBD2 | . | TRBV5-1 | CASSRGASGGTDTQYF | TGCGCCAGCAGCCGGGGGGCTAGCGGGGGGACAGATACGCAGTATTTT
TRBJ2-5 | TRBD1 | . | TRBV19 | CASSNRGETQYF | TGTGCCAGTAGTAACAGGGGGGAGACCCAGTACTTC
TRBJ2-5 | TRBD2 | . | TRBV7-2 | CASSPLTSGGQETQYF | TGTGCCAGCAGCCCACTTACTAGCGGGGGGCAAGAGACCCAGTACTTC
TRBJ1-1 | . | . | TRBV3-1/TRBV3-2 | CASSQAGTGNTEAFF | TGTGCCAGCAGCCAAGCCGGGACGGGGAACACTGAAGCTTTCTTT
TRBJ2-2 | TRBD1 | . | TRBV24-1 | CATSDSRQGATGELFF | TGTGCCACCAGTGATAGCCGACAGGGGGCGACCGGGGAGCTGTTTTTT
TRBJ1-5 | . | . | TRBV5-5 | CASSLFSPGGHQPQHF | TGTGCCAGCAGCTTGTTTTCCCCGGGGGGGCATCAGCCCCAGCATTTT
TRBJ2-2 | . | . | TRBV30 | CAWRLTGELFF | TGTGCCTGGAGGCTCACCGGGGAGCTGTTTTTT
TRBJ1-4 | . | . | TRBV6-5 | CASSYSMETNEKLFF | TGTGCCAGCAGTTACTCGATGGAGACTAATGAAAAACTGTTTTTT
TRBJ1-4 | . | . | TRBV19 | CATPRDPTNEKLFF | TGTGCCACCCCGAGGGATCCAACTAATGAAAAACTGTTTTTT
TRBJ2-1 | . | . | TRBV5-8 | CASSLYGDGNEQFF | TGTGCCAGCAGCTTGTACGGTGACGGCAATGAGCAGTTCTTC
TRBJ2-5 | TRBD2 | . | TRBV6-2/TRBV6-3 | CASSLSLSGAQETQYF | TGTGCCAGCAGTTTAAGCCTTAGCGGGGCCCAAGAGACCCAGTACTTC
TRBJ1-4 | . | few | TRBV25-1 | CASSELRADEKLFF | TGTGCCAGCAGTGAATTGAGGGCCGATGAAAAACTGTTTTTT
TRBJ2-1 | . | . | TRBV4-1 | CASSQTAEALYNEQFF | TGCGCCAGCAGCCAAACAGCGGAGGCTCTCTACAATGAGCAGTTCTTC
TRBJ1-5 | TRBD1 | few | TRBV4-1 | CASSRPGTGEAQHF | TGCGCCAGCAGCCGACCAGGGACAGGGGAAGCCCAGCATTTT